This TCR beta chain was observed in a study of T cells in Graves' hyperthyroidism and ophthalmopathy. Overall study context: Peripheral blood collection took place at initial diagnosis, before any treatment.

Study-level points and caveats: Ophthalmopathy prediction by the model preceded onset by a median 6.5 months. A 13 V-J signature model discriminated ophthalmopathy versus stable hyperthyroidism.

The germline V and J ends were trimmed by 6 bases and 4 bases, with 21 bases remaining between them. There are 16 residues in the CDR3. Germline V CDR1 and CDR2: LNHDA, SQIVND (reference sequence). Amplification of TCR beta CDR3 regions used RNA as the template. HTBI primers drove first-round RT-PCR of the TCR CDR3. TCRdb analysed the multiplex PCR reads with MiXCR anew, one entry per CDR3 protein. The table records around 600,000 distinct CDR3 sequences, approximately 14% of them present only once. The sample holds a few counts of this clonotype. Antigen unknown. The cohort's ophthalmopathy patients, a group with duration under 3 months, had a Clinical Activity Score of at least 3 and a NOSPECS grade of at least 4.

The source is a woman younger than 30 with Graves' ophthalmopathy. V and J are TRBV19 and TRBJ2-5; weak D call: TRBD2 (6 bases). The sequenced sample consisted of blood. CDR3 sequence: CASRRGDSGWGETQYF. For the CDR3, the DNA is TGTGCCAGTAGGCGTGGGGATAGCGGTTGGGGAGAGACCCAGTACTTC.